These 17 T cell receptor beta chains were all obtained from the same sample, sequenced in a study of CD8+CD57+ T cells in acquired aplastic anemia. Whoever was chosen for sequencing had shown CD8+CD57+ cell expansion by flow cytometry. For CDR3 and TCR beta VDJ profiling, genomic DNA was the template used. Each CDR3 protein is one row after TCRdb ran MiXCR on the reads. This sample has roughly 150,000 distinct CDR3 sequences; around half occur once, and the top ten carry approximately 3%. Source material: sorted CD4+, CD8+, or CD8+CD57+ T cells (not recorded which) from PBMCs. These receptors all come from a human donor with aplastic anemia.

This clonotype was detected only a few times. In DNA, the CDR3 is TGTGCCACCAGTGATTTGGTGGGTAACACCTACGAGCAGTACTTC. Its protein product is CATSDLVGNTYEQYF. The chain has TRBV24-1 and TRBJ2-7; no firm D call. This CDR3 contains 15 residues. Germline V gives CDR1 KGHDR, CDR2 SFDVKD. V was pared by 0 bases and J by 2 bases, with 10 bases between.

This clonotype was seen only a few times. This rearrangement joins TRBV6-5 to TRBJ1-4; D gene uncertain. This CDR3 spans 13 amino acids. Deletions cut 6 bases from V and 7 bases from J, with 12 bases between. Germline V gene data show CDR1 as MNHEY and CDR2 as SVGAGI. Written as DNA, the CDR3 is TGTGCCAGCAGCGACCGTTTTGGTGAAAAACTGTTTTTT. This gives the protein CASSDRFGEKLFF.

This clonotype came up many times. V and J are TRBV25-1 and TRBJ2-7; D not certain. Trimming removed 3 bases at V and 5 bases at J, with 8 bases between. This CDR3 comprises 12 residues. CDR1 and CDR2 (germline): MGHDK, SYGVNS. The CDR3 region is CASSDLGNEQYF. The DNA of the CDR3 is TGTGCCAGCAGTGACCTGGGGAACGAGCAGTACTTC.

This clonotype showed up just once. The V gene is TRBV19, the J gene TRBJ1-2; 8 bases are shared with TRBD1. Germline CDR1 LNHDA, CDR2 SQIVND (reference sequence). This CDR3 has 13 amino acids. V lost 3 bases to trimming and J lost 8 bases; unmatched junction nucleotides: 5. DNA of the CDR3: TGTGCCAGTAGTATTGGGGCAGGGGGCGGCTACACCTTC. It encodes CASSIGAGGGYTF.

This clonotype appeared many times. The rearrangement uses TRBV5-1 and TRBJ1-1; possible D gene TRBD1, 6 bases. V lost 5 bases and J lost 2, with 16 bases in between. The CDR3 spans 15 residues. Germline V gene data show CDR1 as SGHRS and CDR2 as YFSETQ. The CDR3 region has the DNA TGCGCCAGCAGTTCAGGGGCTTTGGGCAACACTGAAGCTTTCTTT. It specifies CASSSGALGNTEAFF.

The rearrangement uses TRBV2 and TRBJ1-5; D ambiguous. Germline V gene sequence: CDR1 SNHLY, CDR2 FYNNEI. The CDR3 extends over 13 amino acids. Trimming took 6 bases from V and 1 from J, leaving 7 bases between them. CDR3 in DNA: TGTGCCAGCAGGGCAGTGAGCAATCAGCCCCAGCATTTT. Residues: CASRAVSNQPQHF.

This clonotype came up many times. The chain combines TRBV4-1 with TRBJ1-2; D is undetermined. V was cut by 3 bases and J by 8 bases, with 13 bases left in between. Germline CDR1 is MGHRA and CDR2 is YSYEKL. CDR3 length: 13 residues. CDR3 residues: CASSQAARRGYTF. In DNA, the CDR3 is TGCGCCAGCAGCCAGGCGGCCCGGAGGGGCTACACCTTC.

The sample holds many counts of this clonotype. The V call is TRBV5-4, the J call TRBJ1-6; a possible D gene is TRBD1 (5 bases). V was trimmed by 7 bases and J by 5 bases, leaving 13 bases between them. The CDR3 runs to 14 residues. Germline V gene data show CDR1 as SGHNT and CDR2 as YYREEE (reference sequence). The CDR3 loop is CASGEGPDNSPLHF. The CDR3 coding sequence is TGTGCCAGCGGCGAGGGGCCGGATAATTCACCCCTCCACTTT. Drawing the rest from reference TRBV5-4 and TRBJ1-6, the complete variable domain is ETGVTQSPTHLIKTRGQQVTLRCSSQSGHNTVSWYQQALGQGPQFIFQYYREEENGRGNFPPRFSGLQFPNYSSELNVNALELDDSALYLCASGEGPDNSPLHFGNGTRLTVT.

The chain is built from TRBV7-8 and TRBJ2-2; 8 bases agree with TRBD1. Unmatched junction bases numbered 3, after V lost 5 bases and J lost 4 bases. The CDR3 consists of 14 residues. Germline CDR1 and CDR2: SGHVS and FQNEAQ. CDR3 sequence reads: CASSPDRGTGELFF. The CDR3 bases are TGTGCCAGCAGCCCCGACAGGGGCACCGGGGAGCTGTTTTTT.

V usage is TRBV6-1 and J usage is TRBJ2-7, with unresolved D. There are 12 residues in the CDR3. V was trimmed by 6 bases and J by 3 bases, leaving 9 bases between them. Germline V gene sequence: CDR1 MNHNS, CDR2 SASEGT. The CDR3 protein is CASSLTFYEQYF. The CDR3, as DNA: TGTGCCAGCAGCCTTACTTTCTACGAGCAGTACTTC.

With regard to this clonotype: This likely comes from a read error, as the CDR3 has no conserved phenylalanine or tryptophan at its end. V is TRBV29-1 and J is TRBJ2-7, with D perhaps TRBD1 (6 bases). The germline CDR1 and CDR2 sequences are SQVTM and ANQGSEA. CDR3 length: 12 amino acids. V was pared by 5 bases and J by 4 bases, with 12 bases between. Here the CDR3 DNA reads TGCAGCGTTAGGACAGACTTTTACGAGCAGTACCTC. Translation: CSVRTDFYEQYL.

This clonotype was recorded many times. J is TRBJ2-2 and V is TRBV9; 8 bases map to TRBD1. The CDR3 length is 15 residues. CDR1 SGDLS and CDR2 YYNGEE come from the germline V gene. The J segment lost 4 bases and the V segment lost 0 bases, leaving 2 bases of the junction unmatched. CDR3 nucleotides: TGTGCCAGCAGCGTAGCAGGGGGCACCACCGGGGAGCTGTTTTTT. It encodes CASSVAGGTTGELFF.

This clonotype was detected ten times or more. CDR3 sequence (DNA): TGCAGTGCTAGTCCCCGACAGGGAAAGGCCTACGAGCAGTACTTC. Encoded protein: CSASPRQGKAYEQYF. The gene calls are TRBV20-1 and TRBJ2-7; 7 nucleotides align to TRBD1. The CDR3 loop spans 15 amino acids. J gave up 2 bases and V 3 bases, and 10 bases lay outside the gene matches. Germline CDR1 and CDR2: DFQATT and SNEGSKA (reference sequence).

For this clonotype: An end of the junction differs from the germline gene, which may be a read error. The chain recombines TRBV30 with TRBJ2-5; D gene ambiguous. Looked up from germline, CDR1 is GTSNPN and CDR2 is SVGIG (reference sequence). The CDR3 sequence is 13 residues long. The CDR3 spells CAWRGPGTETQCF. In DNA, the CDR3 is TGTGCCTGGAGAGGGCCCGGCACGGAGACCCAGTGCTTC.

This clonotype was found a few times. The gene calls are TRBV9 and TRBJ2-3, with D hard to call. Germline CDR1 reads SGDLS; CDR2 reads YYNGEE. The CDR3 has 12 residues. V was trimmed by 0 bases and J by 4 bases, leaving 3 bases between them. The CDR3 loop reads CASSVAPDTQYF. CDR3 DNA sequence: TGTGCCAGCAGCGTAGCCCCAGATACGCAGTATTTT.

This clonotype was counted at least ten times. This rearrangement joins TRBV6-1 to TRBJ1-2, with D perhaps TRBD1 (5 bases). Trimming cost V 6 bases and J 7 bases, with 9 bases left between them. This CDR3 is built from 11 residues. Germline-derived CDR1 and CDR2 are MNHNS and SASEGT. The CDR3 here is CASRQGSGYTF. DNA of the CDR3: TGTGCCAGCAGGCAGGGAAGTGGCTACACCTTC.

This clonotype has ten or more counts. The CDR3 reads CATSDTRTDNTQYF. DNA of the CDR3: TGTGCCACCAGTGATACCAGGACTGATAATACGCAGTATTTT. The chain recombines TRBV24-1 with TRBJ2-3, with D perhaps TRBD2 (5 bases). This CDR3 contains 14 residues. From germline, CDR1 is KGHDR and CDR2 SFDVKD. V was shortened by 3 bases and J by 7 bases, with 13 bases between the two germline ends.